This T cell receptor (beta chain) was profiled in a study of blood T cells in healthy people across ages. Every donor contributed 8 to 10 milliliters of peripheral blood by blood draw. There are a few counts of this clonotype. The CDR3 length is 13 residues. V was clipped by 8 bases and J by 13 bases; unmatched bases: 12. CDR1 is SNHLY, CDR2 FYNNEI, per germline. A second roughly 7 to 12 cycle PCR used barcoded and J-beta primers. Each CDR3 protein is one row after TCRdb ran MiXCR on the 5' RACE reads. The table shows roughly 730,000 distinct CDR3 sequences, with approximately 53% occurring only once. The sequenced material came from blood. This chain joins TRBV2 and TRBJ2-4; 9 bases are shared with TRBD1. The receptor comes from a man aged 35 to 55 in good health. The CDR3 sequence is CASFVGQGLRQYF. CDR3 bases: TGTGCCAGCTTCGTGGGACAGGGTCTGCGCCAGTACTTC.